This paragraph reports one T cell receptor beta chain. No antigen is known for it. These data come from a study of CD8+ T cells in alopecia areata. About the research overall: It was oral tofacitinib, at 5 to 10 mg twice daily, that treated patients received. Study observations and caveats: Scalp data also include sequences from resident alphabeta T cells of normal skin. Alopecia totalis/universalis scalp especially showed more expanded CD8+ clones than normal scalp.

This CDR3 is built from 11 residues. CDR1 and CDR2 from the germline V gene are GTSNPN and SVGIG (reference sequence). Trimming removed 1 base from V and 2 bases from J, with 2 bases in between. Once RNA had been extracted, it was reverse transcribed into cDNA to act as the sequencing template. Sequencing used immunoSEQ multiplex PCR; TCRdb keeps in-frame clones, though not all of them. Of more than 110,000 clones listed, roughly 62% are singletons. The chain recombines TRBV30 with TRBJ1-2; D gene uncertain. The specimen comprised CD4+ T cells sorted from blood, sampled at week 0. The clonotype originates from a human donor with alopecia areata. CDR3 in amino acids: CAWSGNYGYTF. The CDR3 nucleotides read TGTGCCTGGAGTGGGAACTATGGCTACACCTTC.